These T cell receptor beta chains were read from a single sample in a study of T-cell memory formation after mild COVID-19. TCRdb re-called the 5' RACE reads through MiXCR, storing one row per CDR3 protein. The data show about 58,000 distinct CDR3 sequences, roughly 25% seen once. Source material: PBMCs or a T cell subset sorted from them (not recorded which). The receptors originated from a man aged 18 to 30 who had mild COVID-19 (a few samples of this study predate the infection). Cell type and time point are not known. Both conserved end residues are part of each CDR3. Fields, in order: D gene, clone size, J gene, V gene, CDR3 DNA, CDR3 protein. D genes are given only for firm matches. Rows give clone size only sometimes, using once, few, many, or a class for an expanded clone.

d_gene: -; abundance: -; j_gene: TRBJ2-5; v_gene: TRBV27; CDR3nt: TGTGCCAGCAGTTTCGAGGGGGGCTACATGGAGGCCCAGTACTTC; CDR3aa: CASSFEGGYMEAQYF
d_gene: -; abundance: -; j_gene: TRBJ2-7; v_gene: TRBV5-6; CDR3nt: TGTGCCAGCAGCTTCCCCGAAGGGTCCTACGAGCAGTACTTC; CDR3aa: CASSFPEGSYEQYF
d_gene: -; abundance: few; j_gene: TRBJ2-7; v_gene: TRBV24-1; CDR3nt: TGTGCCACCAGTGATTCCGAGGGGGAAACCTACGAGCAGTACTTC; CDR3aa: CATSDSEGETYEQYF
d_gene: -; abundance: -; j_gene: TRBJ2-1; v_gene: TRBV7-2; CDR3nt: TGTGCCAGCAGCTTGGGGGCTCAATCCTACAATGAGCAGTTCTTC; CDR3aa: CASSLGAQSYNEQFF
d_gene: -; abundance: -; j_gene: TRBJ2-3; v_gene: TRBV7-9; CDR3nt: TGTGCCAGCACAGGACTCGCCAAAGGAGATACGCAGTATTTT; CDR3aa: CASTGLAKGDTQYF
d_gene: -; abundance: few; j_gene: TRBJ2-5; v_gene: TRBV7-9; CDR3nt: TGTGCCAGCAGCCCGACGGTCCAAGAGACCCAGTACTTC; CDR3aa: CASSPTVQETQYF
d_gene: -; abundance: few; j_gene: TRBJ2-2; v_gene: TRBV6-6; CDR3nt: TGTGCCAGCAGTTACGGATCCGGGGATCTGAACACCGGGGAGCTGTTTTTT; CDR3aa: CASSYGSGDLNTGELFF
d_gene: TRBD1; abundance: few; j_gene: TRBJ1-2; v_gene: TRBV12-3/TRBV12-4; CDR3nt: TGTGCCAGCAGCGATTCGACAGGGACTAACTATGGCTACACCTTC; CDR3aa: CASSDSTGTNYGYTF
d_gene: TRBD2; abundance: -; j_gene: TRBJ2-1; v_gene: TRBV27; CDR3nt: TGTGCCAGCAGTTTAGGCCGGGGGGTCGGATACAATGAGCAGTTCTTC; CDR3aa: CASSLGRGVGYNEQFF
d_gene: -; abundance: -; j_gene: TRBJ2-5; v_gene: TRBV4-3; CDR3nt: TGCGCCAGCAGCCAAGATTGGGAGATGGTAGAGGGGGTGTACCAAGAGACCCAGTACTTC; CDR3aa: CASSQDWEMVEGVYQETQYF
d_gene: -; abundance: few; j_gene: TRBJ2-1; v_gene: TRBV7-8; CDR3nt: TGTGCCAGCAGCCCGGCCGAAGGGAATGAGCAGTTCTTC; CDR3aa: CASSPAEGNEQFF
d_gene: TRBD2; abundance: few; j_gene: TRBJ2-5; v_gene: TRBV7-2; CDR3nt: TGTGCCAGCAGCTTGATAGGGGCGTTTAGCGGGGGCCAGACCCAGTACTTC; CDR3aa: CASSLIGAFSGGQTQYF
d_gene: TRBD1; abundance: -; j_gene: TRBJ1-1; v_gene: TRBV7-9; CDR3nt: TGTGCCAGCAGGGACCAACCGACAGGGCGAACTGAAGCTTTCTTT; CDR3aa: CASRDQPTGRTEAFF
d_gene: -; abundance: -; j_gene: TRBJ2-4; v_gene: TRBV6-5; CDR3nt: TGTGCCAGCAGTAGCGGACAGAAAAACATTCAGTACTTC; CDR3aa: CASSSGQKNIQYF
d_gene: TRBD1; abundance: -; j_gene: TRBJ2-4; v_gene: TRBV11-2; CDR3nt: TGTGCCAGCAGCTCGACAGGGGGGAAAAACATTCAGTACTTC; CDR3aa: CASSSTGGKNIQYF
d_gene: -; abundance: few; j_gene: TRBJ2-2; v_gene: TRBV6-1; CDR3nt: TGTGCCAGCAGTGAAGCGACCACCCGGGGGAACAGCGGGGAGCTGTTTTTT; CDR3aa: CASSEATTRGNSGELFF
d_gene: -; abundance: -; j_gene: TRBJ2-1; v_gene: TRBV7-9; CDR3nt: TGTGCCAGCAGCCCACCGGGTTGGTTCTTC; CDR3aa: CASSPPGWFF
d_gene: -; abundance: -; j_gene: TRBJ2-7; v_gene: TRBV6-5; CDR3nt: TGTGCCAGTTCCCGGGTCAGGGCCTACGAGCAGTACTTC; CDR3aa: CASSRVRAYEQYF
d_gene: -; abundance: -; j_gene: TRBJ2-1; v_gene: TRBV4-2; CDR3nt: TGTGCCAGCAGCCAAGGGGCGGGCCCCTCCTACAATGAGCAGTTCTTC; CDR3aa: CASSQGAGPSYNEQFF
d_gene: -; abundance: few; j_gene: TRBJ1-2; v_gene: TRBV4-1; CDR3nt: TGCGCCAGCAGCCAAGTTGGAGGACACTATGGCTACACCTTC; CDR3aa: CASSQVGGHYGYTF
d_gene: -; abundance: few; j_gene: TRBJ1-5; v_gene: TRBV7-6; CDR3nt: TGTGCCAGCAGCTTAAGCGCCGAGGGGAGCAATCAGCCCCAGCATTTT; CDR3aa: CASSLSAEGSNQPQHF
d_gene: -; abundance: -; j_gene: TRBJ2-7; v_gene: TRBV27; CDR3nt: TGTGCCAGCAGTACTCTCCCGGTGGTCGTCTACGAGCAGTACTTC; CDR3aa: CASSTLPVVVYEQYF
d_gene: -; abundance: few; j_gene: TRBJ1-1; v_gene: TRBV12-3/TRBV12-4; CDR3nt: TGTGCCAGCAGTTTAGGGGGACTGAACACTGAAGCTTTCTTT; CDR3aa: CASSLGGLNTEAFF
d_gene: -; abundance: -; j_gene: TRBJ2-1; v_gene: TRBV12-3/TRBV12-4; CDR3nt: TGTGCCAGCAGTTTTCCCCCGCAGTCCTACAATGAGCAGTTCTTC; CDR3aa: CASSFPPQSYNEQFF
d_gene: -; abundance: -; j_gene: TRBJ2-3; v_gene: TRBV11-2; CDR3nt: TGTGCCAGCAGCTCGCCAAGGGACACGGTGCAGTATTTT; CDR3aa: CASSSPRDTVQYF
d_gene: -; abundance: few; j_gene: TRBJ2-3; v_gene: TRBV7-6; CDR3nt: TGTGCCAGCAGCCGCACAGGGAGGGGGTTCACAGATACGCAGTATTTT; CDR3aa: CASSRTGRGFTDTQYF
d_gene: TRBD1; abundance: -; j_gene: TRBJ1-5; v_gene: TRBV2; CDR3nt: TGTGCCAGCAGTGAAGCAGGGGGCCATCAGCCCCAGCATTTT; CDR3aa: CASSEAGGHQPQHF
d_gene: TRBD1; abundance: -; j_gene: TRBJ1-1; v_gene: TRBV6-6; CDR3nt: TGTGCCAGCAGACAGGACAGGGTGGATACTGAAGCTTTCTTT; CDR3aa: CASRQDRVDTEAFF
d_gene: -; abundance: few; j_gene: TRBJ2-7; v_gene: TRBV20-1; CDR3nt: TGCAGTGCTACGCTCCGGGACCCTTACGAGCAGTACTTC; CDR3aa: CSATLRDPYEQYF
d_gene: TRBD2; abundance: few; j_gene: TRBJ2-1; v_gene: TRBV7-2; CDR3nt: TGTGCCAGCAGCTCCCGACTAGCGGGGCCTTCCTACAATGAGCAGTTCTTC; CDR3aa: CASSSRLAGPSYNEQFF
d_gene: TRBD1; abundance: -; j_gene: TRBJ1-6; v_gene: TRBV5-5; CDR3nt: TGTGCCAGCAGCTCCAGGGGGGGGAATTCACCCCTCCACTTT; CDR3aa: CASSSRGGNSPLHF
d_gene: -; abundance: few; j_gene: TRBJ1-2; v_gene: TRBV29-1; CDR3nt: TGCAGCGTTACCAGCATGGGGTATGACTACACCTTC; CDR3aa: CSVTSMGYDYTF
d_gene: -; abundance: few; j_gene: TRBJ2-4; v_gene: TRBV12-3/TRBV12-4; CDR3nt: TGTGCCAGCAGTTTGGATCTGGGGATTCAGTACTTC; CDR3aa: CASSLDLGIQYF
d_gene: TRBD1; abundance: many; j_gene: TRBJ2-5; v_gene: TRBV6-5; CDR3nt: TGTGCCAGCAGCCACGACAGGGGCGAGACCCAGTACTTC; CDR3aa: CASSHDRGETQYF
d_gene: -; abundance: few; j_gene: TRBJ2-3; v_gene: TRBV4-2; CDR3nt: TGTGCCAGCAGCCAAGATCGGGCCAGGGGAGCCGATACGCAGTATTTT; CDR3aa: CASSQDRARGADTQYF
d_gene: -; abundance: few; j_gene: TRBJ2-7; v_gene: TRBV12-3/TRBV12-4; CDR3nt: TGTGCCAGCAGTCTTAACTACGAGCAGTACTTC; CDR3aa: CASSLNYEQYF
d_gene: TRBD2; abundance: few; j_gene: TRBJ2-5; v_gene: TRBV9; CDR3nt: TGTGCCAGCAGCGGGCCTCCAAAGCGGGGGTATCCCCAAGAGACCCAGTACTTC; CDR3aa: CASSGPPKRGYPQETQYF
d_gene: -; abundance: few; j_gene: TRBJ2-7; v_gene: TRBV3-1; CDR3nt: TGTGCCAGCAGCAAGGAAACACGGAGAGGGGACCACGAGCAGTACTTC; CDR3aa: CASSKETRRGDHEQYF
d_gene: -; abundance: once; j_gene: TRBJ2-7; v_gene: TRBV4-3; CDR3nt: TGCGCCAGCAGCCAAGCCCTGGTCCCATCGTGGTACGAGCAGTACTTC; CDR3aa: CASSQALVPSWYEQYF
d_gene: -; abundance: -; j_gene: TRBJ2-1; v_gene: TRBV29-1; CDR3nt: TGCAGCGTTCAGGGAATGGCCGATGAGCAGTTCTTC; CDR3aa: CSVQGMADEQFF
d_gene: -; abundance: -; j_gene: TRBJ2-1; v_gene: TRBV7-9; CDR3nt: TGTGCCAGCAGCTTACGGAAAATTGGCTCGGACTACGACAATGAGCAGTTCTTC; CDR3aa: CASSLRKIGSDYDNEQFF
d_gene: -; abundance: few; j_gene: TRBJ2-7; v_gene: TRBV4-3; CDR3nt: TGCGCCAGCAGCCAAGAACCCGAGGACTTTGCCTACGAGCAGTACTTC; CDR3aa: CASSQEPEDFAYEQYF
d_gene: -; abundance: -; j_gene: TRBJ2-5; v_gene: TRBV10-3; CDR3nt: TGTGCCATCATGGGGGACGGAGAAGAGACCCAGTACTTC; CDR3aa: CAIMGDGEETQYF
d_gene: TRBD1; abundance: -; j_gene: TRBJ2-2; v_gene: TRBV12-3/TRBV12-4; CDR3nt: TGTGCCAGCAGTCCCCAGACAGGGGGAATCGGGGAGCTGTTTTTT; CDR3aa: CASSPQTGGIGELFF
d_gene: TRBD2; abundance: few; j_gene: TRBJ2-2; v_gene: TRBV5-1; CDR3nt: TGCGCCAGCAGCGTACCCTGGGGACTAGCGGACGGGGAGCTGTTTTTT; CDR3aa: CASSVPWGLADGELFF
d_gene: -; abundance: few; j_gene: TRBJ2-6; v_gene: TRBV29-1; CDR3nt: TGCAGCGTTGTGGCCCGGGGGACCGGGGCCAACGTCCTGACTTTC; CDR3aa: CSVVARGTGANVLTF
d_gene: TRBD1; abundance: -; j_gene: TRBJ1-1; v_gene: TRBV5-1; CDR3nt: TGCGCCAGCAGCTTGGGGGTAACAGGGGGCGCAACTGAAGCTTTCTTT; CDR3aa: CASSLGVTGGATEAFF
d_gene: -; abundance: many; j_gene: TRBJ2-3; v_gene: TRBV5-6; CDR3nt: TGTGCCAGCAGCTTTACGTTCGTAGGGCCAACGGTGGGAGATACGCAGTATTTT; CDR3aa: CASSFTFVGPTVGDTQYF
d_gene: TRBD1; abundance: few; j_gene: TRBJ2-2; v_gene: TRBV10-3; CDR3nt: TGTGCCATCAGTTCGACAGGGGGTAGAACCGGGGAGCTGTTTTTT; CDR3aa: CAISSTGGRTGELFF
d_gene: -; abundance: -; j_gene: TRBJ2-3; v_gene: TRBV7-9; CDR3nt: TGTGCCAGCGTGACAGGAGACACAGATACGCAGTATTTT; CDR3aa: CASVTGDTDTQYF
d_gene: -; abundance: -; j_gene: TRBJ1-5; v_gene: TRBV27; CDR3nt: TGTGCCAGCAGTTTAGGGGGGAGCCAGCCCCAGCATTTT; CDR3aa: CASSLGGSQPQHF
d_gene: TRBD1; abundance: -; j_gene: TRBJ1-3; v_gene: TRBV20-1; CDR3nt: TGCAGTGCTAGGGCTTGGGGAGGGGGCGGTAGAATAGATGGAAACACCATATATTTT; CDR3aa: CSARAWGGGGRIDGNTIYF
d_gene: TRBD2; abundance: few; j_gene: TRBJ2-5; v_gene: TRBV13; CDR3nt: TGTGCCAGCAGCTCAGGACTAGCCTCAGAGACCCAGTACTTC; CDR3aa: CASSSGLASETQYF
d_gene: -; abundance: few; j_gene: TRBJ1-1; v_gene: TRBV11-2; CDR3nt: TGTGCCAGCAGCTTAGTTAGTTCCCAGGGCCCATTGAACACTGAAGCTTTCTTT; CDR3aa: CASSLVSSQGPLNTEAFF
d_gene: -; abundance: -; j_gene: TRBJ2-2; v_gene: TRBV6-2/TRBV6-3; CDR3nt: TGTGCCAGCGATCCAGGGGCCGGGGAGCTGTTTTTT; CDR3aa: CASDPGAGELFF